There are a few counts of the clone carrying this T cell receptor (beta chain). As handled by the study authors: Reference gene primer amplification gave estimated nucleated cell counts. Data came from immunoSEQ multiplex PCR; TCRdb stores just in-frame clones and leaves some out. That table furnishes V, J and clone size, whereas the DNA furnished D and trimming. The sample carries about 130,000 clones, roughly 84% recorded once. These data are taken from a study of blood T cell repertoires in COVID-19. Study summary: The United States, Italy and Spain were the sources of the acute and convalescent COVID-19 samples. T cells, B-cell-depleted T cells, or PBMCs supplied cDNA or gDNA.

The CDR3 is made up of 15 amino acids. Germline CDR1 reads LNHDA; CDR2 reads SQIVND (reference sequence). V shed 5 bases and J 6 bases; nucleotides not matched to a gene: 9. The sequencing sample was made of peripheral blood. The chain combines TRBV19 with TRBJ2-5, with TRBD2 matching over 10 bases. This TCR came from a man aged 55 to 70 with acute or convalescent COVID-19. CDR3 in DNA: TGTGCCAGTAGTTCAGCGGGGGGGCCTCAAAAGACCCAGTACTTC. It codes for CASSSAGGPQKTQYF.